This TCR beta chain was sequenced in a study of blood T cell repertoires in COVID-19. Study details: Samples of COVID-19 (acute and convalescent) were obtained from the United States, Italy and Spain. T cells, B-cell-depleted T cells, or PBMCs provided the cDNA or gDNA that served as material.

The CDR3 loop spans 15 amino acids. Germline V lookup: CDR1 SNHLY, CDR2 FYNNEI. V dropped 6 bases and J dropped 4 bases, with 15 bases sitting between them. Authors' processing steps: Estimation of nucleated cell counts was performed using reference gene primer amplification. TCRdb's table, derived via immunoSEQ multiplex PCR, lists solely in-frame clones and lacks some. That table is the source of V, J and clone size, and D and trimming were worked out from the DNA. The sample lists some 180,000 clones, 88% occurring once. The sequence derives from a man between 45 and 60 years old who had recovered from COVID-19. The sample was peripheral blood. The chain recombines TRBV2 with TRBJ2-2; D ambiguous. CDR3 nucleotides: TGTGCCAGCAGCCCCGGCGGTTTGGGCACCGGGGAGCTGTTTTTT. This encodes CASSPGGLGTGELFF.